This TCR beta chain was sequenced for a study of control samples from healthy donors and cancer patients (dated by TCRdb to about 2020). Library preparation employed the immunoSEQ multiplex PCR assay. The table comes from immuneACCESS by way of TCRdb, which keeps in-frame sequences with V and J called. Part of the clones is missing from these tables; in studies checked, under half for an unresolved V gene and the rest for unknown reasons. The sample has roughly 130,000 clones on record, about 85% of them singletons. Of the sample, 8.7% is held by the ten largest clones. V ends up 7 bases short and J 5 bases short, with an unmatched junction base count of 13. The CDR3 sequence holds 17 residues, the cysteine and phenylalanine included. Only CDR3 DNA is held: 51 bases, read in frame from base 1. This clone was detected once. There is no known antigen for this receptor. No qualities accompany the bases; no much larger clone lies one base away.

The sequenced material came from blood. The source is a woman in her twenties or thirties in good health. The sequence is built from TRBV23-1 and TRBJ2-2; 10 of the junction bases match TRBD2. Being an ORF, TRBV23-1 has a function that is uncertain. DNA sequence: TGCGCCAGCATTCGGTGGCTAGCGGGAGAAGGGACCGGGGAGCTGTTTTTT. This is translated as CASIRWLAGEGTGELFF.